Included here is one T cell receptor beta chain sequence, with context. The antigen remains unidentified. CDR1 and CDR2 (germline): SGHAT, FQNNGV. The CDR3 loop spans 13 amino acids. Trimming took 3 bases from V and 3 from J, leaving 6 bases between them. TCRdb fed the RT-PCR reads into MiXCR, producing one record per CDR3 protein. This sample carries 710,000 or so distinct CDR3 sequences, 15% to 18% of them seen once, and the ten largest clones take 11%. The data were taken from a study of response to subunit inactivated influenza vaccine. Study-wide findings and caveats: After each seasonal influenza vaccination, few new T cells are recruited, the authors suggested.

The specimen was PBMCs from blood, collected 12 days after vaccination. The chain couples TRBV11-2 to TRBJ1-3; D remains unclear. This clonotype originated in a man aged 45-65 years who received an inactivated influenza vaccine. CDR3 bases: TGTGCCAGCAGCTTGTCCGATGGAAACACCATATATTTT. It is translated as CASSLSDGNTIYF. Variable domain in full (rest from reference TRBV11-2 and TRBJ1-3): EAGVAQSPRYKIIEKRQSVAFWCNPISGHATLYWYQQILGQGPKLLIQFQNNGVVDDSQLPKDRFSAERLKGVDSTLKIQPAKLEDSAVYLCASSLSDGNTIYFGEGSWLTVV.